The present T cell receptor (beta chain) was sequenced within a study of identical twins. This clonotype was observed at least ten times. MiXCR, run by TCRdb on the 5' RACE reads, gives a single entry per CDR3 protein. The sample yields hundreds of thousands of distinct CDR3 sequences, approximately 7.3% seen once. Germline CDR1 SGHDN, CDR2 FVKESK. V dropped 9 bases and J dropped 3 bases, with 15 bases sitting between them. CDR3 length equals 13 residues. These data were also filed under a second study, of yellow fever vaccine responses in identical twins. That investigation notes: Reportedly, twins' vaccine T cell responses looked partly convergent and partly personalized.

The clonotype comes from a woman between 18 and 30 years old in good health. Sequencing used CD8+ T cells sorted from blood. This chain connects TRBV14 to TRBJ2-7, with D possibly TRBD1 on 6 matching bases. CDR3 in DNA: TGTGCCAGTAAACCGGGACACAGCTACGAGCAGTACTTC. Translating gives CASKPGHSYEQYF.